This T cell receptor beta chain was identified during a study of blood T cell repertoires in COVID-19. About the research overall: Researchers got acute and convalescent COVID-19 samples from the United States, Italy and Spain. T cells, B-cell-depleted T cells, or PBMCs provided the cDNA or gDNA that served as material.

This CDR3 spans 13 amino acids. Trimming stripped 5 bases from V and 3 bases from J, with 13 bases between. Per germline, CDR1 GTSNPN and CDR2 SVGIG (reference sequence). In the study's own analysis: Counts of nucleated cells, estimated from reference gene primer amplification, were obtained. Measured with immunoSEQ multiplex PCR; TCRdb has only the in-frame clones, and not every one. V and J calls and clone size are given by that table; D and trimming were obtained from the DNA. Here the sample spans about 140,000 clones, 87% being singletons. The V and J genes are TRBV30 and TRBJ1-1, with D hard to call. Sequenced material: peripheral blood. The sequence was obtained from a human donor in a cohort sampled during active COVID-19. Here the CDR3 reads CAWRAQRDTEAFF. CDR3 DNA sequence: TGTGCCTGGCGGGCACAGCGGGACACTGAAGCTTTCTTT.